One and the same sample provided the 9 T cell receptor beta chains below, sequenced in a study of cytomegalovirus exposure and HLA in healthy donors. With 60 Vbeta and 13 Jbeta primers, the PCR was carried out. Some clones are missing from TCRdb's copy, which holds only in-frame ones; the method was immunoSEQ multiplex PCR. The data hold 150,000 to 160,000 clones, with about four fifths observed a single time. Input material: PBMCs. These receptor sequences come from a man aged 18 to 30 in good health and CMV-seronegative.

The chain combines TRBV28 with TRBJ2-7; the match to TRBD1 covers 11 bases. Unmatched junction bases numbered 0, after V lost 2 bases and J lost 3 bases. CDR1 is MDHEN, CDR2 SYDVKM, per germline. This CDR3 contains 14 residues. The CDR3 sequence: CASSLGTGGYEQYF. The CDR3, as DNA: TGTGCCAGCAGTTTAGGGACAGGGGGCTACGAGCAGTACTTC.

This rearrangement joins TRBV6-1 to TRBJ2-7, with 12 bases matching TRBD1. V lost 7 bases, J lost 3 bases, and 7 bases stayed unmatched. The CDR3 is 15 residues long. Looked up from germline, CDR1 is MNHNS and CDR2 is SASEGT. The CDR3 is CASIWGQGAGYEQYF. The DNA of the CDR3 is TGTGCCAGCATCTGGGGACAGGGGGCGGGCTACGAGCAGTACTTC.

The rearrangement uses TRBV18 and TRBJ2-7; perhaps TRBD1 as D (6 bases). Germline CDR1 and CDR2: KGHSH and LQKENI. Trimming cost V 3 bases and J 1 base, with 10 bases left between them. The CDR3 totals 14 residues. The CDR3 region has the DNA TGTGCCAGCTCACCCGGACAGCTTTCCTACGAGCAGTACGTC. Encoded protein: CASSPGQLSYEQYV.

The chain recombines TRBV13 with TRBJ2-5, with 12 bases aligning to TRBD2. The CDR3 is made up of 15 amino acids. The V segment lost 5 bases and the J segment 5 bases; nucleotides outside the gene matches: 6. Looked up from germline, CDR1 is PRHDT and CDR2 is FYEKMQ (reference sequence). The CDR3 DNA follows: TGTGCCAGCAGCGCGAGACTAGCGGGGGTGGAGACCCAGTACTTC. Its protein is CASSARLAGVETQYF.

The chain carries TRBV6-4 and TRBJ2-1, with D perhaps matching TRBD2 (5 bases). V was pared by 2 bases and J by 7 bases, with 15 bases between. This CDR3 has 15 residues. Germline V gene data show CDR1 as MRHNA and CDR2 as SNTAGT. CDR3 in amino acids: CASSDLSGGENEQFF. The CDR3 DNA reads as TGTGCCAGCAGTGACCTGAGCGGTGGGGAGAATGAGCAGTTCTTC.

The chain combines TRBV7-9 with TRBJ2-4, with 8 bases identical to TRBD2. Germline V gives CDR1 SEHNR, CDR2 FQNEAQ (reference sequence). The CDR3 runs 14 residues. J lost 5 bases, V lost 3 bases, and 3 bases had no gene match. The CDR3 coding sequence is TGTGCCAGCAGCTTGCCAGCGGGGGAAAACATTCAGTACTTC. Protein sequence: CASSLPAGENIQYF.

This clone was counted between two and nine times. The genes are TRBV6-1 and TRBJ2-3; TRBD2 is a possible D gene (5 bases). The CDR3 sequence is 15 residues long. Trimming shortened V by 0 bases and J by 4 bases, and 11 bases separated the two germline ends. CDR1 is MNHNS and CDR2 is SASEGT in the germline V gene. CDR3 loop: CASSEADGVADTQYF. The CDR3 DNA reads TGTGCCAGCAGTGAAGCGGACGGGGTGGCAGATACGCAGTATTTT.

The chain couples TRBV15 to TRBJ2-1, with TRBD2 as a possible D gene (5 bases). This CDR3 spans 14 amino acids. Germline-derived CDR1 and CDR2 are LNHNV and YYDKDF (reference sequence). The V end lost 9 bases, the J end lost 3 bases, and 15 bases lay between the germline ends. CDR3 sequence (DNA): TGTGCCACTTCAGATTCAGCGGACTACAATGAGCAGTTCTTC. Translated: CATSDSADYNEQFF. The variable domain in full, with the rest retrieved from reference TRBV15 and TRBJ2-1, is DAMVIQNPRYQVTQFGKPVTLSCSQTLNHNVMYWYQQKSSQAPKLLFHYYDKDFNNEADTPDNFQSRRPNTSFCFLDIRSPGLGDTAMYLCATSDSADYNEQFFGPGTRLTVL.

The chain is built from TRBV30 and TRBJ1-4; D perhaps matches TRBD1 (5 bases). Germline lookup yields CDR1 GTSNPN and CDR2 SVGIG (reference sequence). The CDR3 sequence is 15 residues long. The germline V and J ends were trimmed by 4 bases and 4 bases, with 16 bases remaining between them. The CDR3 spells CAWTAEGPYNEKLFF. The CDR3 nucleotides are TGTGCCTGGACCGCGGAGGGACCTTATAATGAAAAACTGTTTTTT.